This T cell receptor beta chain was sequenced during a study of blood T cell repertoires in COVID-19. On the study more broadly: PBMCs, B-cell-depleted T cells, or T cells provided the cDNA or gDNA that made up the material.

The method was immunoSEQ multiplex PCR; TCRdb's version includes in-frame clones alone and lacks a portion of them. The sample lists over 200,000 clones, approximately 80% occurring once. The CDR3 runs 15 residues. V was cut by 5 bases and J by 6 bases, with 19 bases left in between. Germline V gives CDR1 SGHTA, CDR2 FQGNSA. Self-reported history from a screening survey and questionnaire set each donor's cohort. Donors of Cohort 3 who recovered were those that had two negative PCRs, clearance, or symptom resolution. Input material: PBMCs or T cells enriched from blood (not recorded which). The receptor was derived from a man between 60 and 70 years old who had recovered from COVID-19. The V and J genes are TRBV7-2 and TRBJ1-2, with D unresolved. The CDR3 bases are TGTGCCAGCAGCCCCCCCGTGGGAGGTAGAGATGGCTACACCTTC. It codes for CASSPPVGGRDGYTF.